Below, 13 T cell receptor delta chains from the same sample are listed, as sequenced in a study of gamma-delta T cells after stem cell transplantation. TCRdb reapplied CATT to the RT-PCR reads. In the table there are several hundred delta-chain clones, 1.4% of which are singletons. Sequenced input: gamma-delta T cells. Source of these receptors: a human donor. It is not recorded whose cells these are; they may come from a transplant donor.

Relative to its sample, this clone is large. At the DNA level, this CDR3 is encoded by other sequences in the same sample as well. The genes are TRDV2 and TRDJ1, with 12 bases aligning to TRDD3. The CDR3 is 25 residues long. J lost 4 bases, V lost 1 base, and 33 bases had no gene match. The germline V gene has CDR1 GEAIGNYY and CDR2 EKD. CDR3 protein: CACDTMRPSPSVSGGYAVPSDKLIF. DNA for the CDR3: TGTGCCTGTGACACAATGCGGCCTTCCCCTTCGGTATCTGGGGGATACGCGGTACCTAGCGATAAACTCATCTTT.

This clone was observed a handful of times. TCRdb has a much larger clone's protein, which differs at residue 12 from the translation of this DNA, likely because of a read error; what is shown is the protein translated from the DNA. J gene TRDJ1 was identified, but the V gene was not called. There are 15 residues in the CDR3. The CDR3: CACDTVGTYTDNLIF. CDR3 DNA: TGTGCCTGTGACACCGTCGGAACGTACACCGATAACCTCATCTTT.

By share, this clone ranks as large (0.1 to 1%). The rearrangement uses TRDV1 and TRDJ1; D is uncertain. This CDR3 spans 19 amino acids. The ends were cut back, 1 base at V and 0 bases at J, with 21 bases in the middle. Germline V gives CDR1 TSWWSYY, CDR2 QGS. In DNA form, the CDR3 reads TGTGCTCTTGGGGAACACAAGGGCGGCCTGGTCCGGTACACCGATAAACTCATCTTT. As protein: CALGEHKGGLVRYTDKLIF.

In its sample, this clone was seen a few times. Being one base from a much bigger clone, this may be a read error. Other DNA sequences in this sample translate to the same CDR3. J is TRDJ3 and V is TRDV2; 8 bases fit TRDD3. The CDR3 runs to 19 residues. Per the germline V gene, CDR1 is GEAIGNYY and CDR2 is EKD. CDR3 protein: CACDTAGIPSSWDTRRMFF. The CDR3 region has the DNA TGTGCCTGTGACACCGCGGGGATACCAAGCTCCTGGGATACCCGACGGATGTTTTTC.

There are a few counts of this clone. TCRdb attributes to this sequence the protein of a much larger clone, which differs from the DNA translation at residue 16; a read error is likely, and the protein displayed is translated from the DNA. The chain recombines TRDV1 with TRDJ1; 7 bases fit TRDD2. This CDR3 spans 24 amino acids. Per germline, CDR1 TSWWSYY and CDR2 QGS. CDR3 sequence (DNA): TGTGCTCTTGGGGAACTCTCTGCCTTCCTGGGTATACGGCACCCTTACTGGTACACCGATAAGCTCATCTTT. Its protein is CALGELSAFLGIRHPYWYTDKLIF.

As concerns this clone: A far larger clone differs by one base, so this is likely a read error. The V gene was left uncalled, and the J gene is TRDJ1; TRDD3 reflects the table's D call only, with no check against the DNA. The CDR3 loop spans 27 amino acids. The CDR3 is CACDTGPPVFFLTGELGDLAYTDKLIF. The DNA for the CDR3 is TGTGCCTGTGACACGGGCCCACCCGTTTTTTTTCTTACGGGAGAGCTGGGGGACCTCGCGTACACCGATAAACTCATCTTT.

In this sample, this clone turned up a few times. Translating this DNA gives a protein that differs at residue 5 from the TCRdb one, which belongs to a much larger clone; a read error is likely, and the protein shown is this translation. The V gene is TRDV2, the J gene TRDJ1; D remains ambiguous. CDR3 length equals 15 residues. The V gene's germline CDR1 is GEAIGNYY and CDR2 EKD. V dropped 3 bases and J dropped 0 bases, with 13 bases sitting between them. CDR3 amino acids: CACDAVGTYTDKLIF. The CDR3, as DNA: TGTGCCTGTGACGCCGTCGGAACGTACACCGATAAACTCATCTTT.

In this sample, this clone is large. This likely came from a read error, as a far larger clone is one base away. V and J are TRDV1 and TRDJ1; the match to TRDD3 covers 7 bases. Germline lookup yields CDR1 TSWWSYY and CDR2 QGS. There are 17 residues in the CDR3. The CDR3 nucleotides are TGTGCTCTTGGGGAACTCGTCCTGGGGGTCCTCCGTGGTAAACCCATCTTT. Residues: CALGELVLGVLRGKPIF.

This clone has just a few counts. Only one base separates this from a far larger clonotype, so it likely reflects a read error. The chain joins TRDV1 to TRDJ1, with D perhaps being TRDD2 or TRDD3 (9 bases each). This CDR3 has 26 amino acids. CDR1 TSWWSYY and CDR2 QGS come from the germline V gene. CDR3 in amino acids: CALGEATKAFLLGVYWGRPYTDKPIF. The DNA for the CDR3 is TGTGCTCTTGGGGAAGCCACGAAGGCCTTCCTACTTGGGGTGTACTGGGGGAGGCCGTACACCGATAAACCCATCTTT.

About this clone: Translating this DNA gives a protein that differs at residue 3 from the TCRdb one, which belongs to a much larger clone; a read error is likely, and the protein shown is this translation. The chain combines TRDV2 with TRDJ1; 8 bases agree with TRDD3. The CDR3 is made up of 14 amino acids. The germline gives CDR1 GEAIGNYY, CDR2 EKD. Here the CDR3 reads CARDRLGETDKLIF. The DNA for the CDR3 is TGTGCCCGTGACCGGCTGGGGGAGACCGATAAACTCATCTTT.

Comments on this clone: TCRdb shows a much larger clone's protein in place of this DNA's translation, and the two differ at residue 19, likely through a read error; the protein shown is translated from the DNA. The CDR3 region has the DNA TGTGCTCTTGGGGAACTAATGGGCTCCCACACGCGATATTACTGGGGGTTCTACATCGATAAACTCATCTTT. Residues: CALGELMGSHTRYYWGFYIDKLIF. The chain links TRDV1 to TRDJ1; 8 bases align to TRDD3. J gave up 4 bases and V 0 bases, and 31 bases lay outside the gene matches. This CDR3 region has 24 residues. The germline V gene encodes CDR1 TSWWSYY and CDR2 QGS.

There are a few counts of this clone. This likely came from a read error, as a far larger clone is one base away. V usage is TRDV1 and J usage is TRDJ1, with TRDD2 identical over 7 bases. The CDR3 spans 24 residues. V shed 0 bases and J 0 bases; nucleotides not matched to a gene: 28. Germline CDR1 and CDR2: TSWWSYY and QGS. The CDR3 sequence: CALGELSAFLGMRHPSWYTDKLIF. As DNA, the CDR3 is TGTGCTCTTGGGGAACTCTCTGCCTTCCTGGGTATGCGGCACCCTTCCTGGTACACCGATAAACTCATCTTT.

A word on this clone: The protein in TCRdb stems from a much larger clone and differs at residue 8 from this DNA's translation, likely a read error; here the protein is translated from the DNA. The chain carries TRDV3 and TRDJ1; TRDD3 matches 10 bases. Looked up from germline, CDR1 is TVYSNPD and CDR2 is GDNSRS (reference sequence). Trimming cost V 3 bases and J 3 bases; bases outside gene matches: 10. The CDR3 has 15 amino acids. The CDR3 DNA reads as TGTGCCTTGTCCGACTGGGGGATGCGCGCCGATAAACTCATCTTT. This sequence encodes CALSDWGMRADKLIF. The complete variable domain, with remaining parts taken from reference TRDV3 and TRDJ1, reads CDKVTQSSPDQTVASGSEVVLLCTYDTVYSNPDLFWYRIRPDYSFQFVFYGDNSRSEGADFTQGRFSVKHILTQKAFHLVISPVRTEDSATYYCALSDWGMRADKLIFGKGTRVTVEP.